This is a list of T cell receptor beta chains from one sample in a study of blood T cell repertoires in COVID-19. The assay was immunoSEQ multiplex PCR, and TCRdb's table has in-frame clones only and misses some. The repertoire includes around 140,000 clones, about four fifths of them detected once, and more than 7.5% sits in the top ten. Sequenced input: peripheral blood. All receptors come from a woman aged 60-75 years with active or convalescent COVID-19. Both conserved end residues are part of each CDR3. The D gene is left open where the match is weak. Not every row has a clone size; where given, it reads once, few, many or a size class.

>-|TRBV10-3|TRBJ1-4|TRBD1
CAISQGASEKLFF
TGTGCCATCAGTCAGGGGGCCAGTGAAAAACTGTTTTTT
>few|TRBV4-1|TRBJ2-4|-
CASSQGRGGGQNIQYF
TGCGCCAGCAGCCAAGGGCGAGGAGGAGGACAAAACATTCAGTACTTC
>-|TRBV7-2|TRBJ1-3|-
CASSLNGVGNTIYF
TGTGCCAGCAGCTTAAACGGGGTCGGAAACACCATATATTTT
>-|TRBV18|TRBJ2-2|TRBD2
CASSPLAGGGTGELFF
TGTGCCAGCTCACCTCTAGCGGGAGGAGGCACCGGGGAGCTGTTTTTT
>few|TRBV9|TRBJ1-6|-
CASSAASGTHNSPLHF
TGTGCCAGCAGCGCGGCGTCCGGGACACATAATTCACCCCTCCACTTT
>once|TRBV5-6|TRBJ1-2|-
CASSLYGDISYGYTF
TGTGCCAGCAGCTTGTACGGGGATATTAGCTATGGCTACACCTTC
>-|TRBV6-4|TRBJ1-1|-
CASSDGGNTEAFF
TGTGCCAGCAGTGACGGCGGGAACACTGAAGCTTTCTTT
>-|TRBV24-1|TRBJ2-5|-
CATSDHQEETQYF
TGTGCCACCAGTGACCACCAGGAGGAAACCCAGTACTTC
>-|TRBV5-1|TRBJ2-3|-
CASSLIGQGADTQYF
TGCGCCAGCAGCTTGATTGGCCAGGGTGCAGATACGCAGTATTTT
>once|TRBV28|TRBJ1-2|-
CASRPPGHSYGYTF
TGTGCCAGCAGGCCGCCGGGACACAGCTATGGCTACACCTTC
>-|TRBV28|TRBJ1-5|TRBD1
CASSGLDRWNQPQHF
TGTGCCAGCAGTGGGTTGGACAGGTGGAATCAGCCCCAGCATTTT
>-|TRBV6-6|TRBJ1-6|TRBD1
CASSKQGFNSPLHF
TGTGCCAGCAGTAAACAGGGGTTTAATTCACCCCTCCACTTT
>-|TRBV5-4|TRBJ2-2|-
CASNRGGGELFF
TGTGCCAGCAACCGCGGCGGGGGGGAGCTGTTTTTT
>-|TRBV7-2|TRBJ1-6|TRBD1
CASSRDSSYNSPLHF
TGTGCCAGCAGCCGGGACAGCTCCTATAATTCACCCCTCCACTTT
>-|TRBV5-4|TRBJ1-1|TRBD1
CASSMPGQGSRDTEAFF
TGTGCCAGCAGCATGCCGGGACAGGGATCGAGGGACACTGAAGCTTTCTTT
>few|TRBV18|TRBJ2-7|TRBD2
CASSPGAGETGEQYF
TGTGCCAGCTCACCCGGAGCGGGAGAAACGGGGGAGCAGTACTTC
>-|TRBV28|TRBJ1-2|-
CASSSGYGYTF
TGTGCCAGCAGTTCCGGGTATGGCTACACCTTC
>-|TRBV5-1|TRBJ2-2|TRBD2
CASSPAGASGNTGELFF
TGCGCCAGCAGCCCCGCAGGCGCTAGCGGGAACACCGGGGAGCTGTTTTTT
>-|TRBV27|TRBJ2-4|TRBD2
CASSPRSSGGVKVKNIQYF
TGTGCCAGCAGTCCCCGGAGCTCGGGAGGAGTTAAGGTCAAAAACATTCAGTACTTC
>once|TRBV27|TRBJ2-1|TRBD2
CASSQLAGLEQFF
TGTGCCAGCAGTCAATTAGCGGGGCTTGAGCAGTTCTTC
>-|TRBV6-5|TRBJ1-5|-
CASRPGGGNQPQHF
TGTGCCAGCAGACCTGGAGGTGGCAATCAGCCCCAGCATTTT
>-|TRBV29-1|TRBJ1-1|-
CSVRLAKNTEAFF
TGCAGCGTCAGACTCGCTAAGAACACTGAAGCTTTCTTT
>-|TRBV6-2/TRBV6-3|TRBJ2-5|-
CASSRQAFQETQYF
TGTGCCAGCAGTCGTCAGGCGTTCCAAGAGACCCAGTACTTC
>-|TRBV7-2|TRBJ2-3|-
CASSRIAGLSTDTQYF
TGTGCCAGCAGCCGTATTGCGGGGCTGAGCACAGATACGCAGTATTTT